This T cell receptor beta chain was captured in a study of identical twins. CDR3 length: 16 residues. The V gene lost 2 bases and the J gene lost 1 base, with 13 bases spanning the gap. Germline CDR1 is SGHRS and CDR2 is YFSETQ. TCRdb recomputed calls from the 5' RACE reads with MiXCR, one row per CDR3 protein. The data contain 500,000 to 700,000 distinct CDR3 sequences, around 7.4% of them singletons. This clonotype was counted at least ten times. These data were likewise used in another study, on yellow fever vaccine responses in identical twins.

Sequencing input: PBMCs. This TCR was sampled from a woman under 30 in good health. V usage is TRBV5-1 and J usage is TRBJ2-1; D remains unclear. For the CDR3, the DNA is TGCGCCAGCAGCTTAAGGTCCCAGTTTTCCTACAATGAGCAGTTCTTC. Its translation: CASSLRSQFSYNEQFF.